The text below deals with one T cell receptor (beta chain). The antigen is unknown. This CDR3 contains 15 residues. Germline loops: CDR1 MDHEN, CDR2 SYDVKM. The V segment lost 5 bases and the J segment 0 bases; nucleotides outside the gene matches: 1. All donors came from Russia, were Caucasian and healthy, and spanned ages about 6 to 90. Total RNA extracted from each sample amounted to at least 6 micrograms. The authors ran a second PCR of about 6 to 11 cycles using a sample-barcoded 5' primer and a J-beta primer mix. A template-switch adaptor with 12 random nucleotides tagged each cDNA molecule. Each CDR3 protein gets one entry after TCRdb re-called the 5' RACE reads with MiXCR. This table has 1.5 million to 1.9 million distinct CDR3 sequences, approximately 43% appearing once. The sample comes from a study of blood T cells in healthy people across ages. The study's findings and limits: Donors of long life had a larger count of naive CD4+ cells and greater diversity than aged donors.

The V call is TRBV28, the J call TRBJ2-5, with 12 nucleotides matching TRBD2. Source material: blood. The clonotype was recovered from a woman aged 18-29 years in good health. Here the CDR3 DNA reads TGTGCCAGCAGTGGACTAGCGGGGTACCAAGAGACCCAGTACTTC. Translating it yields CASSGLAGYQETQYF.